Listed here are 27 T cell receptor beta chains from one sample, sequenced in a study of T cell repertoires in ileal Crohn's disease. Libraries were prepared by immunoSEQ multiplex PCR; TCRdb keeps only in-frame clonotypes and omits some of them. The sample records several thousand clones, about four fifths being singletons. Sequencing input: ileal tissue. These receptors all stem from an adult with Crohn's disease.

The V and J genes are TRBV7-9 and TRBJ1-2; 7 nucleotides agree with TRBD1. V gave up 0 bases and J gave up 8 bases; unmatched junction bases: 3. The CDR3 has 13 amino acids. Germline-derived CDR1 and CDR2 are SEHNR and FQNEAQ (reference sequence). The CDR3 DNA reads TGTGCCAGCAGCTTAGCAGGGGGCAGGGGCTACACCTTC. Translating it yields CASSLAGGRGYTF.

This chain connects TRBV27 to TRBJ2-2, with 7 nucleotides matching TRBD2. Germline assignment: CDR1 MNHEY and CDR2 SMNVEV (reference sequence). The CDR3 loop spans 15 amino acids. Losses at the gene ends were 5 bases for V and 2 bases for J; bases not matched to a gene: 5. DNA of the CDR3: TGTGCCAGCAGTCGGGGCGGGAGCAACACCGGGGAGCTGTTTTTT. Its protein is CASSRGGSNTGELFF.

The rearrangement links TRBV6-5 to TRBJ1-1; 8 nucleotides agree with TRBD1. The germline gives CDR1 MNHEY, CDR2 SVGAGI. Trimming at V came to 4 bases and at J to 7 bases, leaving 11 bases not matched to a gene. The CDR3 is 15 residues long. The CDR3 nucleotides are TGTGCCAGCAGTTTAAATGACAGGGGAAAAAGTGAAGCTTTCTTT. Protein product: CASSLNDRGKSEAFF.

This clone has only a few counts. The V call is TRBV4-1, the J call TRBJ1-5; TRBD1 matches at 8 bases. The germline CDR1 and CDR2 sequences are MGHRA and YSYEKL. There are 16 residues in the CDR3. Germline trimming cut 2 bases from V and 1 base from J; bases unmatched to any gene: 4. The DNA for the CDR3 is TGCGCCAGCAGCCAAATGACAGGGGCCAGCAATCAGCCCCAGCATTTT. It is translated as CASSQMTGASNQPQHF.

The chain recombines TRBV5-1 with TRBJ2-2, with 7 nucleotides matching TRBD2. From germline, CDR1 is SGHRS and CDR2 YFSETQ. The length of the CDR3 is 15 residues. Trimming cost V 3 bases and J 3 bases; bases outside gene matches: 5. CDR3 nucleotides: TGCGCCAGCAGCTGGGGGACTACCCACACCGGGGAGCTGTTTTTT. It specifies CASSWGTTHTGELFF.

This chain joins TRBV5-6 and TRBJ1-2; D is ambiguous. Trimming shortened V by 4 bases and J by 5 bases, and 12 bases separated the two germline ends. Germline V lookup: CDR1 SGHDT, CDR2 YYEEEE. CDR3 length: 13 residues. The CDR3 DNA reads as TGTGCCAGCAGCCTCCAATCACAATATGGCTACACCTTC. It translates to CASSLQSQYGYTF.

This clone was detected a few times. V is TRBV7-8 and J is TRBJ2-7; 8 bases are a match to TRBD1. This CDR3 comprises 14 residues. Germline V gene sequence: CDR1 SGHVS, CDR2 FQNEAQ. V trimming: 6 bases; J trimming: 1 base; junction bases outside the gene matches: 5. The CDR3 reads CASSSGQESYEQYF. For the CDR3, the DNA is TGTGCCAGCAGTTCGGGACAGGAATCCTACGAGCAGTACTTC.

V and J are TRBV18 and TRBJ1-2; 9 nucleotides agree with TRBD1. The V gene's germline CDR1 is KGHSH and CDR2 LQKENI. V shed 4 bases and J 8 bases; nucleotides not matched to a gene: 8. There are 14 residues in the CDR3. CDR3 sequence: CASSHVGQGDGYTF. CDR3 in DNA: TGTGCCAGCTCACACGTGGGACAGGGTGACGGCTACACCTTC.

The chain joins TRBV30 to TRBJ1-6; D gene ambiguous. Germline V gene lookup returns CDR1 GTSNPN and CDR2 SVGIG (reference sequence). This CDR3 region has 14 residues. Trimming took 2 bases from V and 5 from J, leaving 10 bases between them. CDR3 region: CAWSINRNNSPLHF. The DNA for the CDR3 is TGTGCCTGGAGTATTAACAGAAATAATTCACCCCTCCACTTT.

The CDR3 coding sequence is TGTGCCAGCAGCTTTCAGGGGTATGGGGCCAACGTCCTGACTTTC. This translates into CASSFQGYGANVLTF. The chain carries TRBV5-4 and TRBJ2-6, with D possibly being TRBD1 (6 bases). V shed 2 bases and J shed 3 bases, with 9 bases lying between them. The CDR3 has 15 residues. Germline V gene lookup returns CDR1 SGHNT and CDR2 YYREEE (reference sequence).

The chain is built from TRBV2 and TRBJ1-1; D is undetermined. The germline V gene encodes CDR1 SNHLY and CDR2 FYNNEI. V was pared by 2 bases and J by 0 bases, with 7 bases between. This CDR3 is built from 14 residues. The CDR3, as DNA: TGTGCCAGCAGTGAACCTAAGATGAACACTGAAGCTTTCTTT. Translation: CASSEPKMNTEAFF. Full variable domain (outside the CDR3, taken from reference TRBV2 and TRBJ1-1): EPEVTQTPSHQVTQMGQEVILRCVPISNHLYFYWYRQILGQKVEFLVSFYNNEISEKSEIFDDQFSVERPDGSNFTLKIRSTKLEDSAMYFCASSEPKMNTEAFFGQGTRLTVV.

The chain employs TRBV15 and TRBJ2-4; 7 bases agree with TRBD2. The CDR3 sequence is 15 residues long. CDR1 is LNHNV, CDR2 YYDKDF, per germline (reference sequence). The J segment lost 3 bases and the V segment lost 0 bases, leaving 2 bases of the junction unmatched. The CDR3 nucleotides are TGTGCCACCAGCAGAGAGGGGGGGGTCAAAAACATTCAGTACTTC. It specifies CATSREGGVKNIQYF.

This clone was counted a few times. The chain combines TRBV4-1 with TRBJ2-5; D possibly corresponds to TRBD2 (5 bases). CDR1 MGHRA and CDR2 YSYEKL come from the germline V gene. Trimming took off 4 bases at V and 1 base at J, with 7 bases between the two ends. The CDR3 covers 13 residues. CDR3 sequence reads: CASSPAGQETQYF. The CDR3 nucleotides are TGCGCCAGCAGCCCCGCGGGCCAAGAGACCCAGTACTTC.

The chain couples TRBV5-1 to TRBJ1-4, with TRBD1 matching over 9 bases. CDR3 length: 16 residues. The J segment lost 5 bases and the V segment lost 4 bases, leaving 9 bases of the junction unmatched. Looked up from germline, CDR1 is SGHRS and CDR2 is YFSETQ. The CDR3 loop is CASSLDPGTGNEKLFF. Here the CDR3 DNA reads TGCGCCAGCAGCCTGGACCCCGGGACAGGGAATGAAAAACTGTTTTTT.

The V gene is TRBV7-9, the J gene TRBJ1-2, with 10 bases that match TRBD1. Germline CDR1 SEHNR, CDR2 FQNEAQ (reference sequence). J was trimmed by 3 bases and V by 5 bases; bases with no gene match: 9. The CDR3 has 16 residues. CDR3 in amino acids: CASSSRDRGRHYGYTF. In nucleotides, the CDR3 is TGTGCCAGCAGCAGCCGGGACAGGGGCCGTCACTATGGCTACACCTTC.

The V gene is TRBV6-6, the J gene TRBJ1-1, with no clear D. V was shortened by 2 bases and J by 1 base, with 5 bases between the two germline ends. The CDR3 is 13 residues long. Germline CDR1 MNHNY, CDR2 SVGAGI (reference sequence). CDR3 coding DNA: TGTGCCAGCAGTTACGGCTCGAACACTGAAGCTTTCTTT. It specifies CASSYGSNTEAFF.

This chain joins TRBV6-5 and TRBJ1-1, with a possible D match to TRBD1 (5 bases). The CDR3 loop spans 12 amino acids. Trimming took off 2 bases at V and 7 bases at J, with 8 bases between the two ends. The germline V gene encodes CDR1 MNHEY and CDR2 SVGAGI. The chain's CDR3 is CASSYDRFEAFF. In DNA, the CDR3 is TGTGCCAGCAGTTACGACAGATTTGAAGCTTTCTTT.

A single count supports this clone. This chain joins TRBV6-5 and TRBJ1-2; no reliable D call. Germline V gene lookup returns CDR1 MNHEY and CDR2 SVGAGI. This CDR3 contains 13 residues. The V and J ends lost 6 bases and 6 bases respectively, with 14 bases between them. Here the CDR3 reads CASRPGLIDGYTF. CDR3 bases: TGTGCCAGCAGACCCGGACTGATTGATGGCTACACCTTC.

The chain couples TRBV5-4 to TRBJ2-1; D is possibly TRBD2 (6 bases). This CDR3 comprises 16 residues. The V end lost 3 bases, the J end lost 0 bases, and 13 bases lay between the germline ends. Germline loops: CDR1 SGHNT, CDR2 YYREEE (reference sequence). The CDR3 coding sequence is TGTGCCAGCAGCTCCCGACTAGGGAGCTCCTACAATGAGCAGTTCTTC. Amino acid sequence: CASSSRLGSSYNEQFF.

In its sample, this clone was seen a few times. This sequence joins TRBV25-1 and TRBJ1-1; D remains unclear. CDR3 length: 13 residues. CDR1 is MGHDK and CDR2 is SYGVNS in the germline V gene. Trimming took 5 bases from V and 1 from J, leaving 8 bases between them. As DNA, the CDR3 is TGTGCCAGCAGTCTTACAGCGAACACTGAAGCTTTCTTT. It translates to CASSLTANTEAFF.

This clone occurred a few times. The rearrangement uses TRBV7-2 and TRBJ1-3; TRBD1 is a possible D gene (6 bases). Germline loops: CDR1 SGHTA, CDR2 FQGNSA. V was cut by 5 bases and J by 0 bases, with 17 bases left in between. The CDR3 totals 17 residues. CDR3 loop: CASSPTGDKFSGNTIYF. The CDR3 bases are TGTGCCAGCAGCCCTACCGGGGACAAATTCTCTGGAAACACCATATATTTT. Full variable domain (outside the CDR3, taken from reference TRBV7-2 and TRBJ1-3): GAGVSQSPSNKVTEKGKDVELRCDPISGHTALYWYRQSLGQGLEFLIYFQGNSAPDKSGLPSDRFSAERTGGSVSTLTIQRTQQEDSAVYLCASSPTGDKFSGNTIYFGEGSWLTVV.

This chain uses TRBV7-4 with TRBJ1-2, with 9 bases fitting TRBD1. V was pared by 4 bases and J by 8 bases, with 5 bases of the junction left unmatched. CDR1 and CDR2 (germline): SGHVT, SQSDAQ. The CDR3 consists of 13 residues. CDR3 amino acids: CASSSRDRDGYTF. Here the CDR3 DNA reads TGTGCCAGCAGCTCGAGGGACAGGGACGGCTACACCTTC.

This sequence joins TRBV11-2 and TRBJ2-7, with TRBD2 as a possible D gene (6 bases). Germline V gene sequence: CDR1 SGHAT, CDR2 FQNNGV. The CDR3 is 15 amino acids. Trimming shortened V by 1 base and J by 4 bases, and 14 bases separated the two germline ends. The CDR3 here is CASSLVKGLVYEQYV. In DNA form, the CDR3 reads TGTGCCAGCAGCTTAGTTAAGGGACTTGTTTACGAGCAGTACGTC.

The gene calls are TRBV19 and TRBJ2-7; TRBD1 might be the D (6 bases). CDR3 length equals 15 residues. The germline gives CDR1 LNHDA, CDR2 SQIVND (reference sequence). The V end lost 7 bases, the J end lost 6 bases, and 22 bases lay between the germline ends. The CDR3 loop is CASKAGDSPSAEQYF. The CDR3 coding sequence is TGTGCCAGTAAGGCAGGGGATTCGCCTTCCGCCGAGCAGTACTTC.

V and J are TRBV30 and TRBJ1-2; the D is unclear. This CDR3 region has 14 residues. The germline V and J ends were trimmed by 8 bases and 4 bases, with 20 bases remaining between them. Germline V gene sequence: CDR1 GTSNPN, CDR2 SVGIG (reference sequence). CDR3 nucleotide sequence: TGTGCCGACTCCCCCCCAGGAGGAGTCTATGGCTACACCTTC. The encoded protein is CADSPPGGVYGYTF.

The chain joins TRBV25-1 to TRBJ1-1; TRBD1 matches at 7 bases. CDR1 is MGHDK, CDR2 SYGVNS, per germline. The CDR3 consists of 14 residues. The J segment lost 1 base and the V segment lost 4 bases, leaving 3 bases of the junction unmatched. This CDR3 reads CASSVPGGNTEAFF. The CDR3 DNA reads as TGTGCCAGCAGTGTTCCAGGGGGGAACACTGAAGCTTTCTTT.

This sequence joins TRBV28 and TRBJ1-2; TRBD1 aligns across 8 bases. There are 14 residues in the CDR3. V shed 3 bases and J 4 bases; nucleotides not matched to a gene: 4. Germline lookup yields CDR1 MDHEN and CDR2 SYDVKM. CDR3: CASSFRGHFYGYTF. CDR3 DNA: TGTGCCAGCAGTTTCAGGGGGCATTTCTATGGCTACACCTTC.